The 21 T cell receptor beta chains below come from one sample, sequenced in a study of T cells after yellow fever vaccination. A single record per CDR3 protein comes from TCRdb applying MiXCR to the 5' RACE reads. Of approximately 130,000 distinct CDR3 sequences in the sample, approximately 16% were seen once. This specimen was CD8+ T cells sorted from PBMCs, taken 5 days after the yellow fever booster vaccination. The origin of the receptors is a man aged 18 to 30 who received the YFV17D yellow fever vaccine.

The chain carries TRBV10-3 and TRBJ2-3; D perhaps matches TRBD2 (6 bases). CDR3 length: 14 residues. Deletions cut 11 bases from V and 3 bases from J, with 18 bases between. Germline loops: CDR1 ENHRY, CDR2 SYGVKD. The CDR3 nucleotides read TGTGCCGTTGGCCGGGAGCACTGGACAGATACGCAGTATTTT. It is translated as CAVGREHWTDTQYF.

This clonotype was seen more than once but under ten times. This chain joins TRBV29-1 and TRBJ1-2; D is possibly TRBD1 (6 bases). The germline V gene has CDR1 SQVTM and CDR2 ANQGSEA. The CDR3 spans 14 residues. Trimming took 4 bases from V and 4 from J, leaving 16 bases between them. The CDR3 region is CSVGGDTRIYGYTF. The CDR3 coding sequence is TGCAGCGTTGGTGGGGACACCCGGATCTATGGCTACACCTTC.

The V gene is TRBV4-1, the J gene TRBJ1-5; possible D gene TRBD1, 6 bases. CDR1 and CDR2 from the germline V gene are MGHRA and YSYEKL. V was cut by 2 bases and J by 9 bases, with 14 bases left in between. This CDR3 is built from 14 residues. The CDR3 spells CASSQSTGPGPQHF. DNA for the CDR3: TGCGCCAGCAGCCAAAGTACAGGGCCCGGGCCCCAGCATTTT.

The chain has TRBV7-9 and TRBJ2-3, with 7 bases fitting TRBD2. Germline V gene lookup returns CDR1 SEHNR and CDR2 FQNEAQ (reference sequence). The CDR3 extends over 16 amino acids. V gave up 0 bases and J gave up 4 bases; unmatched junction bases: 7. CDR3 amino acids: CASSLALGLEADTQYF. The CDR3 nucleotides are TGTGCCAGCAGCTTAGCGCTAGGACTAGAGGCAGATACGCAGTATTTT.

In this sample, this clonotype turned up a few times. This chain joins TRBV29-1 and TRBJ2-4; either TRBD1 or TRBD2 may supply D (7 bases each). V lost 7 bases, J lost 1 base, and 17 bases lay in between. The germline V gene encodes CDR1 SQVTM and CDR2 ANQGSEA. CDR3 size: 15 residues. As DNA, the CDR3 is TGCAGCGCGGCAGGGGGGGTAGCGGCCAAAAACATTCAGTACTTC. Amino acids: CSAAGGVAAKNIQYF.

This clonotype has more than one count but fewer than ten. The rearrangement joins TRBV12-3 or TRBV12-4 to TRBJ2-1; D possibly corresponds to TRBD2 (5 bases). The germline V and J ends were trimmed by 4 bases and 3 bases, with 19 bases remaining between them. The CDR3 contains 17 residues. CDR3 DNA: TGTGCCAGCAGTTCCCCCGCAGAGGGTAGGGTCTACAATGAGCAGTTCTTC. It yields the protein CASSSPAEGRVYNEQFF.

The chain links TRBV20-1 to TRBJ1-5, with TRBD1 identical over 10 bases. After removal of 6 bases from V and 10 bases from J, the junction contained 15 bases not matched to a gene. The CDR3 has 15 residues. The V gene's germline CDR1 is DFQATT and CDR2 SNEGSKA (reference sequence). This CDR3 is CSATSGTGVSLPQHF. The CDR3 DNA sequence: TGCAGTGCAACCTCCGGGACAGGGGTTTCACTTCCCCAGCATTTT.

This clonotype has just a few counts. The V call is TRBV6-1, the J call TRBJ2-7, with D perhaps TRBD2 (6 bases). There are 13 residues in the CDR3. Trimming took 8 bases from V and 3 from J, leaving 14 bases between them. CDR1 MNHNS and CDR2 SASEGT come from the germline V gene. This CDR3 reads CASVSGLLYEQYF. The DNA for the CDR3 is TGTGCCAGCGTTTCGGGACTCCTCTACGAGCAGTACTTC.

A few counts support this clonotype. V gene TRBV7-2 combines with J gene TRBJ1-2, with 7 bases lining up with TRBD1. The CDR3 length is 13 residues. V was pared by 9 bases and J by 4 bases, with 8 bases of the junction left unmatched. The germline CDR1 and CDR2 sequences are SGHTA and FQGNSA. The CDR3 DNA reads as TGTGCCAGTCAAGGACAGGAAGTCTATGGCTACACCTTC. It is translated as CASQGQEVYGYTF.

This clonotype was detected only a few times. V usage is TRBV12-3 or TRBV12-4 and J usage is TRBJ1-1; 7 bases agree with TRBD1. The CDR3 spans 17 residues. The V segment lost 1 base and the J segment 1 base; nucleotides outside the gene matches: 9. CDR3 nucleotide sequence: TGTGCCAGCAGTTTAGGTTGGGCAGGGGGGGGGAACACTGAAGCTTTCTTT. As protein: CASSLGWAGGGNTEAFF.

This clonotype was counted many times. This rearrangement joins TRBV11-1 to TRBJ2-3; D unresolved. CDR3 length: 12 residues. Germline CDR1 is SGHAT and CDR2 is FQDESV (reference sequence). Between the trimmed V and J ends, which lost 4 bases and 2 bases, there was a span of 4 bases. CDR3 DNA: TGTGCCAGCAGCTGGTCCACAGATACGCAGTATTTT. It encodes CASSWSTDTQYF.

The chain is built from TRBV13 and TRBJ2-1, with 7 bases fitting TRBD2. V shed 3 bases and J 15 bases; nucleotides not matched to a gene: 8. The germline V gene encodes CDR1 PRHDT and CDR2 FYEKMQ (reference sequence). CDR3 length: 12 amino acids. For the CDR3, the DNA is TGTGCCAGCAGCTTTATTAGCGGGTCTGCGTTCTTC. Translation gives CASSFISGSAFF.

The chain links TRBV9 to TRBJ2-2, with a tentative D call TRBD1 (6 bases). Deletions cut 4 bases from V and 6 bases from J, with 10 bases between. The CDR3 is made up of 13 amino acids. The germline V gene encodes CDR1 SGDLS and CDR2 YYNGEE. CDR3 amino acids: CASSPGVSGELFF. DNA for the CDR3: TGTGCCAGCAGCCCAGGGGTTTCCGGGGAGCTGTTTTTT.

This clonotype has only a few counts. This chain joins TRBV6-2 or TRBV6-3 and TRBJ2-5; unclear D gene. Trimming stripped 2 bases from V and 5 bases from J, with 18 bases between. In germline, CDR1 is MNHEY, CDR2 SVGEGT. The CDR3 spans 16 residues. The CDR3 DNA is TGTGCCAGCAGTTACGTTACCCTCACGCGATCGGAGACCCAGTACTTC. Translated: CASSYVTLTRSETQYF.

CDR3 in amino acids: CASSYRTGGGKGNQPQHF. CDR3 DNA sequence: TGTGCCAGCAGTTACCGTACAGGCGGCGGTAAGGGCAATCAGCCCCAGCATTTT. The chain carries TRBV6-8 and TRBJ1-5; TRBD1 might be the D (5 bases). Germline lookup yields CDR1 MNHGY and CDR2 SAAAGT. CDR3 size: 18 residues. Trimming shortened V by 2 bases and J by 2 bases, and 19 bases separated the two germline ends.

The chain uses TRBV7-9 and TRBJ2-1; D may correspond to TRBD1 or TRBD2 (5 bases each). CDR1 and CDR2 from the germline V gene are SEHNR and FQNEAQ (reference sequence). V dropped 5 bases and J dropped 12 bases, with 14 bases sitting between them. The CDR3 consists of 12 residues. The CDR3 DNA reads TGTGCCAGCAGCCCCGGGGACGACCGGCAGTTCTTC. Its translation: CASSPGDDRQFF.

The chain uses TRBV7-4 and TRBJ2-7; 10 nucleotides align to TRBD1. CDR1 and CDR2 from the germline V gene are SGHVT and SQSDAQ. The CDR3 has 13 amino acids. Written as DNA, the CDR3 is TGTGTTCCCCGGGACAGGGGCTCCTACGAGCAGTACTTC. It translates to CVPRDRGSYEQYF.

This chain links TRBV4-3 with TRBJ1-5; D perhaps matches TRBD1 (6 bases). Germline loops: CDR1 LGHNA, CDR2 YSLEER. V was pared by 0 bases and J by 3 bases, with 21 bases between. The CDR3 spans 19 residues. CDR3: CASSQDTGGGRQVNQPQHF. The CDR3 DNA sequence: TGCGCCAGCAGCCAAGATACGGGCGGGGGGCGGCAGGTCAATCAGCCCCAGCATTTT.

In this sample, this clonotype turned up a few times. The chain couples TRBV12-3 or TRBV12-4 to TRBJ1-1; D is uncertain. The CDR3 has 12 amino acids. V dropped 7 bases and J dropped 7 bases, with 13 bases sitting between them. The CDR3 loop is CASTLGGSEAFF. The CDR3 DNA follows: TGTGCCAGCACCTTAGGCGGCAGTGAAGCTTTCTTT.

This clonotype was seen only a few times. The V call is TRBV5-4, the J call TRBJ1-1; unclear D gene. Germline V lookup: CDR1 SGHNT, CDR2 YYREEE (reference sequence). Trimming left V 4 bases short and J 6 bases short, with 19 bases between. CDR3 length: 15 amino acids. CDR3 amino acids: CASSLGNAEAPEAFF. CDR3 nucleotide sequence: TGTGCCAGCAGCCTAGGGAACGCAGAGGCACCTGAAGCTTTCTTT.

The genes are TRBV29-1 and TRBJ2-6; 8 bases match TRBD1. With 2 bases clipped from V and 0 bases from J, the junction kept 6 bases outside the gene matches. CDR1 SQVTM and CDR2 ANQGSEA come from the germline V gene. This CDR3 contains 17 residues. The DNA for the CDR3 is TGCAGCGTTGAAACGCCGGACAGGGTCTCTGGGGCCAACGTCCTGACTTTC. Translating gives CSVETPDRVSGANVLTF.